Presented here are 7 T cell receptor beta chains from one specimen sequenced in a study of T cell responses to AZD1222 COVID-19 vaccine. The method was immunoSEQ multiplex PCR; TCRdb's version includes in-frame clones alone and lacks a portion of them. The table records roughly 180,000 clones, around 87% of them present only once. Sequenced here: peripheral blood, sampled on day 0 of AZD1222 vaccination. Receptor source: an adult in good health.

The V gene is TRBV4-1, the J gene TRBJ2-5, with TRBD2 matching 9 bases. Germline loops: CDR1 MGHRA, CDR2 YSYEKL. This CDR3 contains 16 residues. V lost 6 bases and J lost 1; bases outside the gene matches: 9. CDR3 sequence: CASSTRSGGTQETQYF. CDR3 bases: TGCGCCAGCAGTACTCGTAGCGGGGGTACCCAAGAGACCCAGTACTTC.

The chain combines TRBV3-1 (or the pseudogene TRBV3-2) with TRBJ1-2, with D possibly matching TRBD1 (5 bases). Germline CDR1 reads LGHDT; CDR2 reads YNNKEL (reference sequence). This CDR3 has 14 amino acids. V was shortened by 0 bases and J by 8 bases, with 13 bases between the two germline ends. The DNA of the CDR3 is TGTGCCAGCAGCCAAGATCGGAGGGGAGAGGGCTACACCTTC. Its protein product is CASSQDRRGEGYTF.

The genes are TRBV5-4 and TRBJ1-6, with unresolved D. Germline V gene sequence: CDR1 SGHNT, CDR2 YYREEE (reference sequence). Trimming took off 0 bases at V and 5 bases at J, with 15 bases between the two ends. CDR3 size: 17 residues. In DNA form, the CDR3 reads TGTGCCAGCAGCTTGGGGCAGGCAACGGGTAATAATTCACCCCTCCACTTT. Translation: CASSLGQATGNNSPLHF.

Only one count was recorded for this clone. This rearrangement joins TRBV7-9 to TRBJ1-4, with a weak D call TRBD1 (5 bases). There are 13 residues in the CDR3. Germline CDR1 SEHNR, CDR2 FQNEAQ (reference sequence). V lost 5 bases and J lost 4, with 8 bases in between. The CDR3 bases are TGTGCCAGCAGCCAGGGCCTTAATGAAAAACTGTTTTTT. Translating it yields CASSQGLNEKLFF.

CDR3 nucleotide sequence: TGTGCCAGCAGCTTCCCTGGACGGTTTAATGAGCAGTTCTTC. Protein sequence: CASSFPGRFNEQFF. V and J are TRBV7-2 and TRBJ2-1, with no clear D. Germline loops: CDR1 SGHTA, CDR2 FQGNSA. CDR3 length: 14 residues. Between the trimmed V and J ends, which lost 3 bases and 7 bases, there was a span of 13 bases. The variable domain in full, completed from reference TRBV7-2 and TRBJ2-1, reads GAGVSQSPSNKVTEKGKDVELRCDPISGHTALYWYRQSLGQGLEFLIYFQGNSAPDKSGLPSDRFSAERTGGSVSTLTIQRTQQEDSAVYLCASSFPGRFNEQFFGPGTRLTVL.

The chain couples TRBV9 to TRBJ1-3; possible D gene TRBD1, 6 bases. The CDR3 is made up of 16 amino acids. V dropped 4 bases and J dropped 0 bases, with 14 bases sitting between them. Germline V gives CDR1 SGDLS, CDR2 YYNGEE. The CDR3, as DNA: TGTGCCAGCAGCCGACTAATACAGGGCTCTGGAAACACCATATATTTT. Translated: CASSRLIQGSGNTIYF.

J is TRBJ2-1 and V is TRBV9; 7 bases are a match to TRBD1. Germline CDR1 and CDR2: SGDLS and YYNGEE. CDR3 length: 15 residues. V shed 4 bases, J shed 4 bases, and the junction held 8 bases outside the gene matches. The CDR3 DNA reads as TGTGCCAGCAGCCCAGGGGGAGCAGCTTACAATGAGCAGTTCTTC. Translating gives CASSPGGAAYNEQFF. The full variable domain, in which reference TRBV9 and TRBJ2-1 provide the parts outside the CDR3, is DSGVTQTPKHLITATGQRVTLRCSPRSGDLSVYWYQQSLDQGLQFLIQYYNGEERAKGNILERFSAQQFPDLHSELNLSSLELGDSALYFCASSPGGAAYNEQFFGPGTRLTVL.